These 26 T cell receptor beta chains were sequenced from one sample in a study of shared clonotypes between healthy human individuals. Assay: immunoSEQ multiplex PCR; the TCRdb copy retains only in-frame clones and omits some. The data show about 960,000 clones, over 60% seen once. The sequencing input was memory CD4+ T cells sorted from blood. Subset denoted: CD45RA-negative fraction. These receptor sequences come from a man aged 18 to 29 in good health.

V is TRBV6-5 and J is TRBJ1-6, with D tentatively TRBD1 (6 bases). Trimming took off 5 bases at V and 7 bases at J, with 12 bases between the two ends. The CDR3 is made up of 14 amino acids. Per germline, CDR1 MNHEY and CDR2 SVGAGI. This CDR3 is CASSLQGINSPLHF. CDR3 DNA: TGTGCCAGCAGTCTACAGGGTATCAATTCACCCCTCCACTTT.

The chain has TRBV6-1 and TRBJ2-1, with a tentative D call TRBD2 (6 bases). The germline gives CDR1 MNHNS, CDR2 SASEGT. The CDR3 runs to 13 residues. V dropped 8 bases and J dropped 9 bases, with 17 bases sitting between them. CDR3: CASVASAGLEQFF. CDR3 DNA sequence: TGTGCCAGCGTCGCTAGCGCTGGGCTTGAGCAGTTCTTC.

The chain links TRBV4-3 to TRBJ2-5; TRBD1 agrees at 11 bases. The CDR3 is made up of 17 amino acids. Unmatched junction bases numbered 8, after V lost 0 bases and J lost 5 bases. Per the germline V gene, CDR1 is LGHNA and CDR2 is YSLEER. The DNA for the CDR3 is TGCGCCAGCAGCCAAGACCTTGGACAGGGGGCTTTGGAGACCCAGTACTTC. Translated, it gives CASSQDLGQGALETQYF.

The chain carries TRBV30 and TRBJ1-4; D ambiguous. V was pared by 0 bases and J by 0 bases, with 5 bases between. There are 14 residues in the CDR3. CDR1 GTSNPN and CDR2 SVGIG come from the germline V gene (reference sequence). The CDR3 loop is CAWSVVATNEKLFF. In DNA, the CDR3 is TGTGCCTGGAGTGTGGTTGCAACTAATGAAAAACTGTTTTTT. The variable domain in full, with the rest retrieved from reference TRBV30 and TRBJ1-4, is SQTIHQWPATLVQPVGSPLSLECTVEGTSNPNLYWYRQAAGRGLQLLFYSVGIGQISSEVPQNLSASRPQDRQFILSSKKLLLSDSGFYLCAWSVVATNEKLFFGSGTQLSVL.

A remark on this clone: Just one base apart from a much larger clone, this may be a read error. The chain combines TRBV6-6 with TRBJ2-2; D not resolved. Germline V lookup: CDR1 MNHNY, CDR2 SVGAGI (reference sequence). V was shortened by 6 bases and J by 0 bases, with 2 bases between the two germline ends. This CDR3 spans 12 amino acids. The CDR3 sequence is CASSPNTGELFF. The CDR3, as DNA: TGTGCCAGCAGCCCGAACACCGGGGAGCTGTTTTTT.

On this clone itself: In the same sample, other DNA sequences code for this CDR3. The chain employs TRBV11-2 and TRBJ2-1, with D hard to call. V was pared by 0 bases and J by 0 bases, with 3 bases between. The CDR3 totals 14 residues. CDR1 and CDR2 (germline): SGHAT, FQNNGV. CDR3 DNA: TGTGCCAGCAGCTTAGATGGCTCCTACAATGAGCAGTTCTTC. As protein: CASSLDGSYNEQFF.

This chain links TRBV21-1 with TRBJ1-2; the listed D gene, TRBD1, was not tested against the DNA. TRBV21-1 is an annotated pseudogene. This CDR3 comprises 17 residues. The CDR3 reads CASSTLGGTARDYGYTF. CDR3 nucleotide sequence: TGTGCCAGCAGCACCTTAGGGGGGACAGCCCGGGACTATGGCTACACCTTC.

The chain carries TRBV4-3 and TRBJ2-6; D unresolved. The CDR3 covers 16 residues. With 0 bases removed from V and 4 bases from J, the gap between germline ends came to 10 bases. Germline values: CDR1 LGHNA, CDR2 YSLEER. CDR3 nucleotides: TGCGCCAGCAGCCAAGATTTGGTCTCCGGGGCCAACGTCCTGACTTTC. This codes for CASSQDLVSGANVLTF.

The rearrangement joins TRBV29-1 to TRBJ2-5; 9 nucleotides agree with TRBD1. Germline values: CDR1 SQVTM, CDR2 ANQGSEA. This CDR3 is 13 amino acids long. The ends lost 8 bases at V and 4 bases at J; junction bases unmatched: 8. The CDR3 DNA is TGCAGCACTCGACAGGGGGGTGGAGAGACCCAGTACTTC. It encodes CSTRQGGGETQYF.

This chain connects TRBV5-6 to TRBJ1-5, with 9 positions matching TRBD1. The V gene end was trimmed by 0 bases and the J gene end by 4 bases; junction bases not matched to a gene: 2. Germline V CDR1 and CDR2: SGHDT, YYEEEE. There are 15 residues in the CDR3. CDR3 in DNA: TGTGCCAGCAGCTTGGGGGACAGGGATAATCAGCCCCAGCATTTT. Protein product: CASSLGDRDNQPQHF.

V is TRBV19 and J is TRBJ2-1; 9 positions match TRBD1. J lost 8 bases, V lost 6 bases, and 11 bases had no gene match. This CDR3 is built from 15 residues. Germline V gene data show CDR1 as LNHDA and CDR2 as SQIVND (reference sequence). CDR3 residues: CASRDRGESSDEQFF. The CDR3 nucleotides are TGTGCCAGTAGAGACAGGGGGGAGAGTAGCGATGAGCAGTTCTTC.

This clone was counted between two and nine times. J is TRBJ1-2 and V is TRBV11-2; D is unresolved. The germline V gene encodes CDR1 SGHAT and CDR2 FQNNGV. The CDR3 is 12 residues long. V lost 0 bases and J lost 13, with 12 bases in between. CDR3 DNA sequence: TGTGCCAGCAGCTTAGAGTCGAGGAAGGGCACCTTC. It translates to CASSLESRKGTF.

V gene TRBV5-4 combines with J gene TRBJ1-3, with D possibly TRBD1 on 6 matching bases. CDR3 length equals 16 residues. The V end was cut by 5 bases, the J end by 0 bases, with 15 bases between. The germline CDR1 and CDR2 sequences are SGHNT and YYREEE (reference sequence). CDR3 DNA: TGTGCCAGCAGTCCCGGGACACACTTCTCTGGAAACACCATATATTTT. It is translated as CASSPGTHFSGNTIYF.

This chain joins TRBV20-1 and TRBJ2-1; D is unresolved. V was pared by 3 bases and J by 7 bases, with 7 bases between. The CDR3 runs 11 residues. The germline gives CDR1 DFQATT, CDR2 SNEGSKA (reference sequence). The CDR3 here is CSARMENEQFF. In DNA form, the CDR3 reads TGCAGTGCTAGGATGGAAAATGAGCAGTTCTTC.

The V gene is TRBV9, the J gene TRBJ2-1, with TRBD1 as a possible D gene (5 bases). CDR1 is SGDLS, CDR2 YYNGEE, per germline. CDR3 length equals 19 residues. The V end was cut by 4 bases, the J end by 4 bases, with 27 bases between. This CDR3 is CASSFIREPSPFVYNEQFF. CDR3 bases: TGTGCCAGCAGCTTTATCAGGGAACCGTCCCCTTTCGTATACAATGAGCAGTTCTTC.

The CDR3 reads CASSADTNTEAFF. Written as DNA, the CDR3 is TGTGCCAGCAGTGCCGACACGAACACTGAAGCTTTCTTT. The V and J genes are TRBV6-6 and TRBJ1-1; D gene ambiguous. This CDR3 comprises 13 residues. Trimming pared 5 bases from V and 1 base from J, leaving 8 bases between. In germline, CDR1 is MNHNY, CDR2 SVGAGI (reference sequence).

The J gene is TRBJ2-7, the V gene TRBV20-1; D perhaps matches TRBD1 (6 bases). CDR1 DFQATT and CDR2 SNEGSKA come from the germline V gene (reference sequence). The CDR3 sequence is 11 residues long. Trimming took off 7 bases at V and 4 bases at J, with 11 bases between the two ends. CDR3 sequence (DNA): TGCAGTGTCCGGCAGGGGTACGAGCAGTACTTC. Amino acid sequence: CSVRQGYEQYF.

CDR3 sequence (DNA): TGTGCCAGCAGCTTGGCAGACCACAGCACAGATACGCAGTATTTT. Protein: CASSLADHSTDTQYF. J is TRBJ2-3 and V is TRBV7-9; D is unclear. The CDR3 covers 15 residues. The germline V gene has CDR1 SEHNR and CDR2 FQNEAQ (reference sequence). The V end was cut by 3 bases, the J end by 0 bases, with 10 bases between.

J is TRBJ2-5 and V is TRBV27, with D unclear. This CDR3 has 19 residues. CDR1 and CDR2 (germline): MNHEY, SMNVEV (reference sequence). Trimming took off 5 bases at V and 6 bases at J, with 31 bases between the two ends. For the CDR3, the DNA is TGTGCCAGCAGTAAGGGCCTTGCAAGGCTCTACGATGAGGCGCAGACCCAGTACTTC. Its translation is CASSKGLARLYDEAQTQYF.

This sequence joins TRBV6-6 and TRBJ2-7, with D possibly TRBD1 on 5 matching bases. CDR3 length: 14 residues. Per germline, CDR1 MNHNY and CDR2 SVGAGI (reference sequence). V dropped 5 bases and J dropped 2 bases, with 13 bases sitting between them. CDR3 bases: TGTGCCAGCAGTCGCAGGGTTGTACCCTACGAGCAGTACTTC. This sequence encodes CASSRRVVPYEQYF.

The rearrangement uses TRBV14 and TRBJ1-6; 7 bases fit TRBD1. CDR1 and CDR2 (germline): SGHDN, FVKESK. V lost 0 bases to trimming and J lost 10 bases; unmatched junction nucleotides: 9. The CDR3 loop spans 16 amino acids. CDR3 protein: CASSQDGRGQRSPLHF. The DNA for the CDR3 is TGTGCCAGCAGCCAAGATGGGCGGGGACAGAGATCACCCCTCCACTTT.

This clone occurred a few times. The chain combines TRBV2 with TRBJ2-7; D possibly matches TRBD1 or TRBD2 (6 bases each). Looked up from germline, CDR1 is SNHLY and CDR2 is FYNNEI. There are 13 residues in the CDR3. Trimming removed 8 bases at V and 3 bases at J, with 14 bases between. CDR3 coding DNA: TGTGCCAGCCGCCTCGAGGGGGGCTACGAGCAGTACTTC. It yields the protein CASRLEGGYEQYF.

V and J are TRBV19 and TRBJ2-2; D unresolved. Germline V CDR1 and CDR2: LNHDA, SQIVND (reference sequence). The V end lost 6 bases, the J end lost 3 bases, and 11 bases lay between the germline ends. The CDR3 is 14 amino acids. The CDR3 nucleotides are TGTGCCAGTAGCCGAAGCTGGGACACCGGGGAGCTGTTTTTT. This encodes CASSRSWDTGELFF.

V and J are TRBV10-3 and TRBJ2-7; the match to TRBD2 covers 10 bases. Trimming removed 5 bases from V and 0 bases from J; junction bases left unmatched: 4. The CDR3 covers 15 residues. Germline CDR1 reads ENHRY; CDR2 reads SYGVKD. CDR3 residues: CAISPSSGSSYEQYF. CDR3 nucleotide sequence: TGTGCCATCAGTCCCTCTAGCGGGAGCTCCTACGAGCAGTACTTC.

This chain connects TRBV7-8 to TRBJ1-2; D possibly corresponds to TRBD1 (5 bases). The length of the CDR3 is 13 residues. The V end was cut by 5 bases, the J end by 4 bases, with 11 bases between. Germline CDR1 SGHVS, CDR2 FQNEAQ. CDR3 bases: TGTGCCAGCAGCGCCAGGGAGGCCTATGGCTACACCTTC. It translates to CASSAREAYGYTF.

This chain links TRBV4-1 with TRBJ2-1; 9 bases line up with TRBD1. The CDR3 totals 15 residues. Unmatched junction bases numbered 8, after V lost 4 bases and J lost 7 bases. The germline V gene encodes CDR1 MGHRA and CDR2 YSYEKL. The CDR3 DNA follows: TGCGCCAGCAGCCTGACAGGGGGATTGAGAAATGAGCAGTTCTTC. Translating it yields CASSLTGGLRNEQFF.